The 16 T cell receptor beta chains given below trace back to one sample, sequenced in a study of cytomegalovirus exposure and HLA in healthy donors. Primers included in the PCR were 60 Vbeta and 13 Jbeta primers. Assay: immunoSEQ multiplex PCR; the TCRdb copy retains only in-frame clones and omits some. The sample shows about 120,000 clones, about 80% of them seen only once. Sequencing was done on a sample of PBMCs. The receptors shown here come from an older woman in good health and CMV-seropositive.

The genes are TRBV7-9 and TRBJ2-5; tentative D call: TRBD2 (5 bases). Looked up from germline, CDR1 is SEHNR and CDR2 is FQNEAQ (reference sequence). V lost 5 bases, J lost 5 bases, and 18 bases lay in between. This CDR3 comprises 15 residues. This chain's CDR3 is CASSPRADVGETQYF. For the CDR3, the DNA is TGTGCCAGCAGCCCCAGAGCGGATGTCGGGGAGACCCAGTACTTC.

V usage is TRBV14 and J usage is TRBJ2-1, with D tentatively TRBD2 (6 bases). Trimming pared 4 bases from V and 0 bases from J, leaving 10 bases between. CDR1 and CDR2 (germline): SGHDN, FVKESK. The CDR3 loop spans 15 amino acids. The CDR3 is CASSRLGGSYNEQFF. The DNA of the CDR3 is TGTGCCAGCAGCCGCCTGGGGGGCTCCTACAATGAGCAGTTCTTC.

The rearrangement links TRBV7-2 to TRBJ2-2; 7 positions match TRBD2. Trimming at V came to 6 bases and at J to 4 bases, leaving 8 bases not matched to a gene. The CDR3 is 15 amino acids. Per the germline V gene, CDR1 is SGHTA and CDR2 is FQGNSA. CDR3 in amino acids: CASRPGGRATGELFF. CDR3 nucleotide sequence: TGTGCCAGCAGGCCGGGCGGGAGAGCCACCGGGGAGCTGTTTTTT.

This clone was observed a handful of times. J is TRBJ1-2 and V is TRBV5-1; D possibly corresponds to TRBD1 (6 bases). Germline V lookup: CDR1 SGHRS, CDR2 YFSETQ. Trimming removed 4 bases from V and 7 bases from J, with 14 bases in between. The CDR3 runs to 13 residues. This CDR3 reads CASSDWTEGGYTF. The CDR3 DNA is TGCGCCAGCAGCGATTGGACAGAGGGTGGCTACACCTTC.

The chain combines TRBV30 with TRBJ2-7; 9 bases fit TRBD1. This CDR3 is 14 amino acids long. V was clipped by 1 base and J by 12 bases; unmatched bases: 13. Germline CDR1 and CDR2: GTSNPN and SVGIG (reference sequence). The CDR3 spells CAWSAGDRVQMGYF. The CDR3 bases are TGTGCCTGGAGTGCCGGGGACAGGGTGCAAATGGGGTACTTC.

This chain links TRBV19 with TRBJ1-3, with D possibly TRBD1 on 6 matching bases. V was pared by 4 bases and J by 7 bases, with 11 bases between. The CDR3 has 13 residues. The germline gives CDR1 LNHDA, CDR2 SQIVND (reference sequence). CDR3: CASSTTGRNTIYF. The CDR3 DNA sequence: TGTGCCAGTAGTACAACAGGGCGGAACACCATATATTTT.

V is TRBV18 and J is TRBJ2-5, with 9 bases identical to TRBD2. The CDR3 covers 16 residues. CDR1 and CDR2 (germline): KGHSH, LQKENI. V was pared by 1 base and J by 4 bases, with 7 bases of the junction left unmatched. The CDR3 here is CASSPLAGVELETQYF. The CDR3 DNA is TGTGCCAGCTCACCACTAGCGGGAGTGGAGTTAGAGACCCAGTACTTC. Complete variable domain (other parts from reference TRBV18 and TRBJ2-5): NAGVMQNPRHLVRRRGQEARLRCSPMKGHSHVYWYRQLPEEGLKFMVYLQKENIIDESGMPKERFSAEFPKEGPSILRIQQVVRGDSAAYFCASSPLAGVELETQYFGPGTRLLVL.

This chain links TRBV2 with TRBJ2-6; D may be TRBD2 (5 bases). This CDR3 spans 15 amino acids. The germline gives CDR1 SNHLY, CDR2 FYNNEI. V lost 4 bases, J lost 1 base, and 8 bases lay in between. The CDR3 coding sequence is TGTGCCAGCAGTGTATCGGGGTCTGGGGCCAACGTCCTGACTTTC. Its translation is CASSVSGSGANVLTF.

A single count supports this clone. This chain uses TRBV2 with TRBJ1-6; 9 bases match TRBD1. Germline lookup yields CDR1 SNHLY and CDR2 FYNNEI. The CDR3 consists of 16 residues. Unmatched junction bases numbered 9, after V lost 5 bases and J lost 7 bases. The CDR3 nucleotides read TGTGCCAGCAGTCAACGACGGGACAGGGCAAATTCACCCCTCCACTTT. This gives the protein CASSQRRDRANSPLHF.

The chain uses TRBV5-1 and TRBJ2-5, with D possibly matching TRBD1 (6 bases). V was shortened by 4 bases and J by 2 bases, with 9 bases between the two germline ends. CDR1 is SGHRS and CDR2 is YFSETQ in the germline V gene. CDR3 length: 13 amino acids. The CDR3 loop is CASSPGQQETQYF. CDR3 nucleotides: TGCGCCAGCAGCCCTGGACAGCAAGAGACCCAGTACTTC.

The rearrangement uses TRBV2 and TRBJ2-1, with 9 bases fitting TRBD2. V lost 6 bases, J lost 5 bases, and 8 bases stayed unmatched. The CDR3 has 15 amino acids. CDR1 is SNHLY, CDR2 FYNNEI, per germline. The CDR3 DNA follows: TGTGCCAGCAGCTCCAGGACTAGCGTTGACAATGAGCAGTTCTTC. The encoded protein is CASSSRTSVDNEQFF. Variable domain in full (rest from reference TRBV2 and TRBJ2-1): EPEVTQTPSHQVTQMGQEVILRCVPISNHLYFYWYRQILGQKVEFLVSFYNNEISEKSEIFDDQFSVERPDGSNFTLKIRSTKLEDSAMYFCASSSRTSVDNEQFFGPGTRLTVL.

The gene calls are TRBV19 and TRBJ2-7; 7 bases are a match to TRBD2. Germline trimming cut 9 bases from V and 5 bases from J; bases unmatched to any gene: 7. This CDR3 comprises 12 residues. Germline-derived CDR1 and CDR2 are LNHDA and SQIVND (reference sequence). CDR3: CASAGDWDEQYF. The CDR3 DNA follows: TGTGCCAGCGCGGGGGACTGGGACGAGCAGTACTTC.

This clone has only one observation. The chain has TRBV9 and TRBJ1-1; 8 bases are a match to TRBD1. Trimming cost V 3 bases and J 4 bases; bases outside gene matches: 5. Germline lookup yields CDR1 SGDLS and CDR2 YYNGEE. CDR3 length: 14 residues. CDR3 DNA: TGTGCCAGCAGCGCGGCAACAGGGGGCACTGAAGCTTTCTTT. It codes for CASSAATGGTEAFF.

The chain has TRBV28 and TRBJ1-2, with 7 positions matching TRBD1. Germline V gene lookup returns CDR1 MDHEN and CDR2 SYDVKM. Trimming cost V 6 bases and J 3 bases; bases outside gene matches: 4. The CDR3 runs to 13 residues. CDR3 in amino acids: CASSLDRDYGYTF. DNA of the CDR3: TGTGCCAGCAGCCTCGACAGGGACTATGGCTACACCTTC.

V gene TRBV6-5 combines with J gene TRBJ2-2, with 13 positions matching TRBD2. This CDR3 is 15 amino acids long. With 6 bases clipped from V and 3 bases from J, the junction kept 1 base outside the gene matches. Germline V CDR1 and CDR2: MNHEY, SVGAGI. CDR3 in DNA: TGTGCCAGCAGGGGACTAGCGGGACACACCGGGGAGCTGTTTTTT. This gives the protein CASRGLAGHTGELFF.

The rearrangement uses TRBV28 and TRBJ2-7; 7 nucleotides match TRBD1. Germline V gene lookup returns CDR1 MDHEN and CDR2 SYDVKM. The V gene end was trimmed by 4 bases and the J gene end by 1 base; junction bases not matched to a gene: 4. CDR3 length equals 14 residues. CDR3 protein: CASSSGQRSYEQYF. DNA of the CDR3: TGTGCCAGCAGTTCGGGACAGCGGTCCTACGAGCAGTACTTC.